The 13 T cell receptor beta chains given below trace back to one sample, sequenced in a study of tumor and adjacent non-tumor tissue in lung cancer. No cell sorting was done before RNA was extracted from the tissue. This non-tumor lung sample came from over 3 cm beyond the tumor edge. The library came from three nested PCR rounds adapted from ARM-PCR protocols. TCRdb re-derived calls from the multiplex PCR reads in MiXCR, one entry per CDR3 protein. The sample shows some 70,000 distinct CDR3 sequences, about two thirds of them seen only once. The sequencing sample was made of distant non-tumor lung tissue. The receptors were sampled from a woman aged 50 to 60 with non-small cell lung cancer.

Notes on this clonotype: One end of the junction does not line up with germline, which may come from a read error. The chain carries TRBV20-1 and TRBJ2-7; weak D call: TRBD2 (6 bases). CDR3 length: 16 amino acids. CDR1 is DFQATT and CDR2 is SNEGSKA in the germline V gene (reference sequence). The CDR3 is CGARAKPGLQSGEQYF. CDR3 nucleotide sequence: TGCGGTGCTAGAGCCAAACCGGGACTCCAGTCGGGCGAGCAGTATTTC.

The V call is TRBV20-1, the J call TRBJ2-4, with 8 nucleotides matching TRBD1. V gave up 5 bases and J gave up 6 bases; unmatched junction bases: 9. Germline CDR1 is DFQATT and CDR2 is SNEGSKA (reference sequence). The CDR3 length is 14 residues. The CDR3 region is CSAGAPDRVNIQYF. The DNA of the CDR3 is TGCAGTGCTGGAGCCCCGGACAGGGTAAACATTCAGTACTTC.

The chain employs TRBV20-1 and TRBJ2-3; TRBD1 aligns across 7 bases. The V and J ends lost 3 bases and 5 bases, in that order; junction bases with no gene match: 11. Germline values: CDR1 DFQATT, CDR2 SNEGSKA (reference sequence). This CDR3 is 15 amino acids long. The CDR3 loop is CSARSPGGRIDTQYF. For the CDR3, the DNA is TGCAGTGCTAGGAGTCCAGGGGGTAGGATAGATACGCAGTATTTT.

The count of this clonotype is one. The CDR3 does not close with the conserved phenylalanine or tryptophan, likely indicating a read error. V usage is TRBV11-2 and J usage is TRBJ2-5; D might be TRBD1 (5 bases). The CDR3 length is 13 residues. Germline V gene lookup returns CDR1 SGHAT and CDR2 FQNNGV. The CDR3 loop reads CVSRVWVKESQYL. CDR3 DNA sequence: TGTGTCAGCAGGGTCTGGGTTAAAGAGAGCCAGTACCTC.

V and J are TRBV28 and TRBJ2-3; the D gene is possibly TRBD2 (6 bases). The CDR3 has 15 amino acids. CDR1 is MDHEN and CDR2 is SYDVKM in the germline V gene. In DNA, the CDR3 is TGTCCCAACAGTTTACCTAGCGCCATCACAGATACGCAGTATTTT. This translates into CPNSLPSAITDTQYF.

This clonotype is deemed large (0.1 to 1%). This sequence joins TRBV6-1 and TRBJ2-4; a possible D gene is TRBD1 (6 bases). This CDR3 has 15 amino acids. Germline CDR1 and CDR2: MNHNS and SASEGT. V was clipped by 1 base and J by 6 bases, with 13 bases between them. The CDR3 region is CASSEGSGQINIQYF. The CDR3 nucleotides are TGTGCCAGCAGTGAAGGGTCTGGACAGATAAACATTCAGTACTTC.

Worth noting for this clonotype: The CDR3 does not close with the conserved phenylalanine or tryptophan, likely indicating a read error. The chain uses TRBV7-9 and TRBJ2-7; TRBD1 agrees at 8 bases. CDR3 length: 18 amino acids. V trimming: 5 bases; J trimming: 3 bases; junction bases outside the gene matches: 18. Germline V CDR1 and CDR2: SEHNR, FQNEAQ (reference sequence). In nucleotides, the CDR3 is TGTGCCAGCAGCCCAGCGCCAACCGGGACAGGCATTTACTACGAGCAGTACTTG. Translating gives CASSPAPTGTGIYYEQYL.

A note on this clonotype: The junction departs from germline at one end; a sequencing error may be responsible. The rearrangement uses TRBV6-6 and TRBJ1-2; no reliable D call. The germline V gene has CDR1 MNHNY and CDR2 SVGAGI (reference sequence). This CDR3 region has 13 residues. CDR3 protein: CAGTERGIYGYTF. As DNA, the CDR3 is TGTGCCGGCACCGAACGGGGAATCTATGGCTACACATTC.

V and J are TRBV5-4 and TRBJ2-5, with D possibly being TRBD1 or TRBD2 (5 bases each). The ends were cut back, 4 bases at V and 9 bases at J, with 19 bases in the middle. Germline V gene data show CDR1 as SGHNT and CDR2 as YYREEE (reference sequence). There are 14 residues in the CDR3. CDR3 region: CASSRDRTTESQYF. The CDR3, as DNA: TGTGCCAGCAGCCGGGACCGTACAACGGAGTCCCAGTACTTC.

The chain is built from TRBV28 and TRBJ1-5; D gene ambiguous. The V gene's germline CDR1 is MDHEN and CDR2 SYDVKM. The CDR3 contains 14 residues. V lost 6 bases and J lost 9, with 18 bases in between. The CDR3 region is CASRLPQDLTPQHF. The DNA for the CDR3 is TGTGCCAGCAGATTACCCCAGGACCTCACGCCCCAGCATTTT.

The chain is built from TRBV2 and TRBJ1-2; D remains unclear. This CDR3 is built from 13 residues. The germline V gene encodes CDR1 SNHLY and CDR2 FYNNEI. The V and J ends lost 3 bases and 3 bases respectively, with 8 bases between them. The CDR3 DNA sequence: TGTGCCAGCAGTGACAGAGGTGACTATGGCTACACCTTC. This translates into CASSDRGDYGYTF. Full variable domain (rest looked up from reference TRBV2 and TRBJ1-2): EPEVTQTPSHQVTQMGQEVILRCVPISNHLYFYWYRQILGQKVEFLVSFYNNEISEKSEIFDDQFSVERPDGSNFTLKIRSTKLEDSAMYFCASSDRGDYGYTFGSGTRLTVV.

Notes on this clonotype: An end of the junction does not agree with germline; a read error may underlie this. The J gene is TRBJ2-1, the V gene TRBV20-1, with D unclear. The germline V gene encodes CDR1 DFQATT and CDR2 SNEGSKA (reference sequence). The CDR3 covers 14 residues. DNA of the CDR3: TGCAGTGCTAGAGGTTGGCCAAACCACAATGGGCAGTTATTC. Translating gives CSARGWPNHNGQLF.

On this clonotype itself: It may be a read error: a sequence one base away is much more abundant. The V call is TRBV6-2 or TRBV6-3, the J call TRBJ2-3; possibly TRBD2 for D (6 bases). Per germline, CDR1 MNHEY and CDR2 SVGEGT. The CDR3 is 13 residues long. The CDR3 protein is CVSSYRRADTQYF. Written as DNA, the CDR3 is TGTGTCAGCAGTTACAGGAGGGCGGATACGCAGTATTTT.